This TCR beta chain stems from a study of technical replicates of blood from several donors. Assay: immunoSEQ multiplex PCR; the TCRdb copy retains only in-frame clones and omits some. This table has 80,000 to 85,000 clones, about 91% appearing once. The sequence came from a human donor in good health. The sample consisted of T cells isolated from PBMCs.

CDR3 sequence reads: CASSEGRAVETQYF. CDR3 coding DNA: TGTGCCAGCAGTGAAGGCAGGGCGGTGGAGACCCAGTACTTC. The chain links TRBV2 to TRBJ2-5; tentative D call: TRBD1 (5 bases). With 1 base removed from V and 5 bases from J, the gap between germline ends came to 11 bases. Germline CDR1 is SNHLY and CDR2 is FYNNEI. The CDR3 extends over 14 amino acids.